This T cell receptor beta chain was obtained from a study of blood T cell repertoires in COVID-19. The V and J ends lost 4 bases and 3 bases, in that order; junction bases with no gene match: 4. Germline CDR1 reads SGHNT; CDR2 reads YYREEE (reference sequence). The CDR3 contains 13 residues. This clone was counted a few times. Original processing notes: The authors estimated nucleated cell counts from reference gene primer amplification. Repertoires were generated with immunoSEQ multiplex PCR, while TCRdb's copy carries only in-frame clones and drops some. D and trimming come from the DNA, and the V and J calls and clone size come from that table. This sample carries approximately 38,000 clones, about 87% of them seen once, and the ten largest clones take roughly 7.2%.

Sample: peripheral blood. This chain joins TRBV5-4 and TRBJ2-7; 7 bases agree with TRBD1. This receptor was identified in a human donor in a cohort sampled during active COVID-19. The CDR3 spells CASSQDRSYEQYF. CDR3 DNA sequence: TGTGCCAGCAGCCAGGACAGGAGCTACGAGCAGTACTTC.